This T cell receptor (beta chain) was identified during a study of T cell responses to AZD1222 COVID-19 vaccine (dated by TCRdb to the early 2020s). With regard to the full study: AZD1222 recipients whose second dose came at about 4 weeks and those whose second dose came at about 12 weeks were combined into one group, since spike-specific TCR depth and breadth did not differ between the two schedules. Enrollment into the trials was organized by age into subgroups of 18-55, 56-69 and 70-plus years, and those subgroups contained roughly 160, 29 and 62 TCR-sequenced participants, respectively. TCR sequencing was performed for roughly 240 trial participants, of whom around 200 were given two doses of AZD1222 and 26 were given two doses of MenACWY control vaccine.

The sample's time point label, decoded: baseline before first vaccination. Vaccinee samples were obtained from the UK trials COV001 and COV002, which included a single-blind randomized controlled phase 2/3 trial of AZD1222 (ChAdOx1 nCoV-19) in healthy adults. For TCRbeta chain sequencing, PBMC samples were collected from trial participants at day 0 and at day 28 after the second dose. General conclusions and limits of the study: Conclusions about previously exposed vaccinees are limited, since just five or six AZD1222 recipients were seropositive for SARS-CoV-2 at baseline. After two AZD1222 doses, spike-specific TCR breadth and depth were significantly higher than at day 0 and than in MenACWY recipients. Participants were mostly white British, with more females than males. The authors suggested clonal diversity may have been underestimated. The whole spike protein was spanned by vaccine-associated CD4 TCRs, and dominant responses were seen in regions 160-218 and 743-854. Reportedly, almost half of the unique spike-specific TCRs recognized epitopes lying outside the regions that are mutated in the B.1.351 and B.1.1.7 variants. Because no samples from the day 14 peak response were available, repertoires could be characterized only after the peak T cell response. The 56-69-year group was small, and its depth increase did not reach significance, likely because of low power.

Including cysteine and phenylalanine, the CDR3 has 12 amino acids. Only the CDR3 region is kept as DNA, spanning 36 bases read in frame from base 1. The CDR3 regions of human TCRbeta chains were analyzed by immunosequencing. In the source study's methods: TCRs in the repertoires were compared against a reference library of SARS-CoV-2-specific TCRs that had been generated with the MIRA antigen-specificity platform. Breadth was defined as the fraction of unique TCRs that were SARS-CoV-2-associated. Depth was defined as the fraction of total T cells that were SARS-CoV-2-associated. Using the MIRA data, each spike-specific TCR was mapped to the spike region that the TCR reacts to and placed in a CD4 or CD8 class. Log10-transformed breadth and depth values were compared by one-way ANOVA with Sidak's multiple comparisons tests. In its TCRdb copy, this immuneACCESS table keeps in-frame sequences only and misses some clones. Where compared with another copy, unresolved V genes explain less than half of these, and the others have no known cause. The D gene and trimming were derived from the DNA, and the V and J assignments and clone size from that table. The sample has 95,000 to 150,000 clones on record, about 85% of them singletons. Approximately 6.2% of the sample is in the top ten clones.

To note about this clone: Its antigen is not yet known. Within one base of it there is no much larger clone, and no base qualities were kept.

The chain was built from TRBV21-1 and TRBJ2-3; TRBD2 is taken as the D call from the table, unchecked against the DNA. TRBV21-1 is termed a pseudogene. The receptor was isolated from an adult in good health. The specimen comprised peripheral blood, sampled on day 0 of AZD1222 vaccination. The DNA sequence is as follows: TGTGCCAGCAGCAAACCTAGCGGGGGGCAGTATTTT. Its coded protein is CASSKPSGGQYF.